The 19 T cell receptor beta chains below all came from one sample that was sequenced in a study of blood T cell repertoires in COVID-19. Clones were sequenced by immunoSEQ multiplex PCR, and TCRdb holds only the in-frame ones, with some missing. Of about 25,000 clones detected, about 83% appear once; the ten largest clones hold around 10%. Sequencing was carried out using peripheral blood. Receptors originate from a human donor with active COVID-19. The donor label of this sample is uncertain.

V and J are TRBV5-1 and TRBJ2-1; D call uncertain. Deletions cut 4 bases from V and 4 bases from J, with 24 bases between. Germline V lookup: CDR1 SGHRS, CDR2 YFSETQ. The CDR3 spans 18 residues. The CDR3 spells CASSPDFSLRSWYNEQFF. CDR3 nucleotide sequence: TGCGCCAGCAGCCCCGATTTTTCCCTGCGGAGTTGGTACAATGAGCAGTTCTTC.

The J gene is TRBJ2-3, the V gene TRBV28; 12 bases fit TRBD2. This CDR3 is built from 15 residues. Trimming removed 5 bases from V and 5 bases from J; junction bases left unmatched: 5. The germline V gene has CDR1 MDHEN and CDR2 SYDVKM. This CDR3 is CASSPTSGSIDTQYF. DNA of the CDR3: TGTGCCAGCAGTCCGACTAGCGGGAGTATAGATACGCAGTATTTT.

The chain uses TRBV19 and TRBJ2-3; a possible D gene is TRBD2 (6 bases). Trimming removed 2 bases from V and 5 bases from J, with 11 bases in between. Germline CDR1 is LNHDA and CDR2 is SQIVND (reference sequence). The CDR3 runs 14 residues. Here the CDR3 DNA reads TGTGCCAGTAGTATAACGGGAGTCGGAGATACGCAGTATTTT. As protein: CASSITGVGDTQYF.

The chain uses TRBV7-3 and TRBJ2-3, with a possible D match to TRBD2 (5 bases). The V gene's germline CDR1 is SGHTA and CDR2 FQGTGA. V lost 0 bases and J 2 bases, leaving 12 bases between the germline ends. The CDR3 spans 16 residues. The CDR3 DNA sequence: TGTGCCAGCAGCTTAACGGCGGGTGGGGTCACAGATACGCAGTATTTT. Its protein product is CASSLTAGGVTDTQYF.

J is TRBJ2-3 and V is TRBV5-1; TRBD1 matches 8 bases. This CDR3 is 14 amino acids long. The trim removed 4 bases at V and 2 bases at J, leaving 3 bases unmatched. The V gene's germline CDR1 is SGHRS and CDR2 YFSETQ. The DNA of the CDR3 is TGCGCCAGCAGCCGGACAGGGTTCACAGATACGCAGTATTTT. It translates to CASSRTGFTDTQYF.

This clone is a singleton in its sample. V gene TRBV9 combines with J gene TRBJ2-7, with 9 bases identical to TRBD2. The CDR3 covers 15 residues. Losses at the gene ends were 0 bases for V and 2 bases for J; bases not matched to a gene: 3. Germline CDR1 and CDR2: SGDLS and YYNGEE. This chain's CDR3 is CASSVGGRGTYEQYF. CDR3 bases: TGTGCCAGCAGCGTAGGCGGGAGGGGTACCTACGAGCAGTACTTC.

The gene calls are TRBV7-9 and TRBJ1-5; tentative D call: TRBD1 (5 bases). CDR1 and CDR2 (germline): SEHNR, FQNEAQ (reference sequence). V gave up 4 bases and J gave up 12 bases, with 13 bases separating them. CDR3 length: 12 residues. This CDR3 is CASSSDVGRQHF. The DNA of the CDR3 is TGTGCCAGCAGCTCGGATGTGGGGCGCCAGCATTTT.

The chain combines TRBV18 with TRBJ1-3; no clear D. The V end was cut by 0 bases, the J end by 1 base, with 7 bases between. Per the germline V gene, CDR1 is KGHSH and CDR2 is LQKENI. This CDR3 is built from 15 residues. In DNA form, the CDR3 reads TGTGCCAGCTCACCACCTCGAACTTCTGGAAACACCATATATTTT. Its protein product is CASSPPRTSGNTIYF.

There are a few counts of this clone. The rearrangement joins TRBV6-6 to TRBJ1-2; 7 nucleotides line up with TRBD1. This CDR3 contains 12 residues. The germline gives CDR1 MNHNY, CDR2 SVGAGI (reference sequence). CDR3 loop: CAAGGQNYGYTF. Here the CDR3 DNA reads TGTGCGGCAGGGGGACAGAACTATGGCTACACCTTC.

This clone occurred once. The genes are TRBV27 and TRBJ2-1; 10 positions match TRBD2. This CDR3 spans 15 amino acids. J gave up 8 bases and V 3 bases, and 7 bases lay outside the gene matches. Germline V gives CDR1 MNHEY, CDR2 SMNVEV (reference sequence). The CDR3 protein is CASSFLASGSYEQFF. In nucleotides, the CDR3 is TGTGCCAGCAGTTTTTTGGCTAGCGGGAGTTATGAGCAGTTCTTC.

J is TRBJ2-1 and V is TRBV29-1; D is undetermined. The CDR3 extends over 15 amino acids. Germline V lookup: CDR1 SQVTM, CDR2 ANQGSEA. Trimming pared 6 bases from V and 2 bases from J, leaving 17 bases between. This chain's CDR3 is CSVLNMRSPYNEQFF. As DNA, the CDR3 is TGCAGCGTCCTAAACATGCGGAGTCCCTACAATGAGCAGTTCTTC.

This clone has just a few counts. This rearrangement joins TRBV28 to TRBJ1-5, with 8 bases lining up with TRBD1. The CDR3 spans 13 residues. CDR1 and CDR2 from the germline V gene are MDHEN and SYDVKM. V shed 8 bases, J shed 3 bases, and the junction held 3 bases outside the gene matches. DNA of the CDR3: TGTGCCAGCTCGGACAGGGCCAATCAGCCCCAGCATTTT. Translated, it gives CASSDRANQPQHF.

V gene TRBV5-1 combines with J gene TRBJ1-6, with a possible D match to TRBD1 (6 bases). Germline loops: CDR1 SGHRS, CDR2 YFSETQ. The CDR3 loop spans 16 amino acids. The V and J ends lost 0 bases and 8 bases respectively, with 15 bases between them. The CDR3 region has the DNA TGCGCCAGCAGCTTGGGACAGGACATTCGGGATTCACCCCTCCACTTT. Translated, it gives CASSLGQDIRDSPLHF.

The chain combines TRBV6-5 with TRBJ1-2; 9 bases agree with TRBD1. CDR3 length equals 16 residues. CDR1 and CDR2 (germline): MNHEY, SVGAGI. With 2 bases clipped from V and 7 bases from J, the junction kept 11 bases outside the gene matches. Written as DNA, the CDR3 is TGTGCCAGCAGTTACCAGGCGACAGGGGGGGTTGTTGGCTACACCTTC. This sequence encodes CASSYQATGGVVGYTF.

The chain couples TRBV5-4 to TRBJ2-7; the D is unclear. Trimming cost V 4 bases and J 5 bases, with 19 bases left between them. Germline V gives CDR1 SGHNT, CDR2 YYREEE (reference sequence). The CDR3 extends over 15 amino acids. Here the CDR3 DNA reads TGTGCCAGCAGCCCAAGCCCGGAGCACTTCCACGAGCAGTACTTC. Its translation is CASSPSPEHFHEQYF.

The chain combines TRBV28 with TRBJ2-2; 9 bases line up with TRBD2. From germline, CDR1 is MDHEN and CDR2 SYDVKM. There are 16 residues in the CDR3. The ends lost 1 base at V and 3 bases at J; junction bases unmatched: 3. CDR3 sequence reads: CASSLFSGSHTGELFF. CDR3 in DNA: TGTGCCAGCAGTTTATTTAGCGGGAGTCACACCGGGGAGCTGTTTTTT.

The chain has TRBV7-9 and TRBJ1-4; TRBD1 matches at 8 bases. V gave up 1 base and J gave up 8 bases; unmatched junction bases: 6. CDR3 length equals 15 residues. The germline V gene encodes CDR1 SEHNR and CDR2 FQNEAQ (reference sequence). For the CDR3, the DNA is TGTGCCAGCAGCTTAGGTACAGGGGGAAAGGAAAAACTGTTTTTT. Amino acid sequence: CASSLGTGGKEKLFF.

The chain combines TRBV11-1 with TRBJ2-7; D uncertain. Germline V gene sequence: CDR1 SGHAT, CDR2 FQDESV (reference sequence). The CDR3 extends over 12 amino acids. V lost 5 bases and J lost 7, with 12 bases in between. The CDR3 region has the DNA TGTGCCAGCAGCGCCCCGGGTAGAGAGCAGTACTTC. Residues: CASSAPGREQYF.

The rearrangement links TRBV19 to TRBJ1-5; TRBD1 matches at 9 bases. The ends lost 8 bases at V and 0 bases at J; junction bases unmatched: 5. Germline V lookup: CDR1 LNHDA, CDR2 SQIVND (reference sequence). The CDR3 consists of 15 residues. CDR3 DNA sequence: TGTGCCAGTGGAGGGACAGGGAATAGCAATCAGCCCCAGCATTTT. Translating gives CASGGTGNSNQPQHF.